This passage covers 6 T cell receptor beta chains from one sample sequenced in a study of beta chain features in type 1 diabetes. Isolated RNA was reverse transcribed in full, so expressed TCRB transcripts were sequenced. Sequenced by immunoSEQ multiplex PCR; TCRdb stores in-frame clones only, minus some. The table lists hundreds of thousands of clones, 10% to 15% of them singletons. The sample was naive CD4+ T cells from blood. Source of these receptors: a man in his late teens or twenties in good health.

Written as DNA, the CDR3 is TGTGCCAGCAGGGTACTAGCGGGAGCCGAGCAGTACTTC. This translates into CASRVLAGAEQYF. The chain carries TRBV7-2 and TRBJ2-7; TRBD2 aligns across 11 bases. The CDR3 contains 13 residues. The germline gives CDR1 SGHTA, CDR2 FQGNSA. V lost 6 bases and J lost 6; bases outside the gene matches: 4. Together with reference TRBV7-2 and TRBJ2-7, the CDR3 gives the full variable domain: GAGVSQSPSNKVTEKGKDVELRCDPISGHTALYWYRQSLGQGLEFLIYFQGNSAPDKSGLPSDRFSAERTGGSVSTLTIQRTQQEDSAVYLCASRVLAGAEQYFGPGTRLTVT.

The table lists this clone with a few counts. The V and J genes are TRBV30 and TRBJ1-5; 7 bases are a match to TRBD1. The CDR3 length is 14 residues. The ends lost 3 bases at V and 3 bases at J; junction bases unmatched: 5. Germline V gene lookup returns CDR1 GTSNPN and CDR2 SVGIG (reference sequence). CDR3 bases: TGTGCCTGGAGCAGGGACAGAGACAATCAGCCCCAGCATTTT. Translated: CAWSRDRDNQPQHF.

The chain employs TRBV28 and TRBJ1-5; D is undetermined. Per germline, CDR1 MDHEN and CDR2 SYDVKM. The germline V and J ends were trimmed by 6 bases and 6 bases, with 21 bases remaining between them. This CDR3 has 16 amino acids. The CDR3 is CASRPRGFVFGQPQHF. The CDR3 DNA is TGTGCCAGCAGGCCCCGGGGTTTTGTATTCGGTCAGCCCCAGCATTTT.

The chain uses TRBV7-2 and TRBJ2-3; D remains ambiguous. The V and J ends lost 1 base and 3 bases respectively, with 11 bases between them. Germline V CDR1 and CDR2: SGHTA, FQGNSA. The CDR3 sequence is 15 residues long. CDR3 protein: CASSLDVALTDTQYF. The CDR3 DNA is TGTGCCAGCAGCTTAGATGTGGCCTTGACAGATACGCAGTATTTT.

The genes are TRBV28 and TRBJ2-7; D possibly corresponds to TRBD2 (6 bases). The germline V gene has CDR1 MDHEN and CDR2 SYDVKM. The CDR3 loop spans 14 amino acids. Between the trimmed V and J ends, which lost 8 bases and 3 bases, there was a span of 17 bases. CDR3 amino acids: CASLAGTGNYEQYF. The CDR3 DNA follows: TGTGCCAGCCTGGCCGGGACTGGCAACTACGAGCAGTACTTC.

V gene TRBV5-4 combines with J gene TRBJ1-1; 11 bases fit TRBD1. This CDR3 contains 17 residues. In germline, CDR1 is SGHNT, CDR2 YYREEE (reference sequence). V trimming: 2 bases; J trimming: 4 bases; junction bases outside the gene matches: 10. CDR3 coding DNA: TGTGCCAGCAGCTTTCCTTCAACCGGGACAGGGGGCACTGAAGCTTTCTTT. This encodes CASSFPSTGTGGTEAFF.